Detailed here is one T cell receptor beta chain. Its target antigen remains unknown. The input lacks base qualities; no much larger clone sits a single base away. V loses 0 bases at its end and J loses 1 base; junction bases beyond the gene matches: 4. Taken from the germline V gene, the CDR1 and CDR2 loops are SGHVS and FNYEAQ. The CDR3 starts with the cysteine, ends with the phenylalanine, and has 17 residues. Only CDR3 DNA remains: 51 bases, in frame from the first base. Healthy HIV-negative adults with no recently reported acute infections or vaccinations were included as donors. All donors were Caucasian adults living in Nashville, Tennessee, USA. CD4+ T cells were enriched by magnetic negative selection, after which naive cells were positively selected on CD45RA and the negative fraction was taken as the memory subset. After blood collection by leukapheresis, PBMCs were isolated using Ficoll-Histopaque density gradient centrifugation and then cryopreserved in the vapor phase of liquid nitrogen. Analytical flow cytometry was used to check the purity and quantity of every magnetically sorted T cell population. Each sorted fraction had its genomic DNA isolated and then quantified by UV absorbance on a Nanodrop 2000c.

These data are taken from a study of shared clonotypes between healthy human individuals (dated by TCRdb to between 2020 and 2021). At the level of the whole study: A few men and two women, aged 18 to 49 years, made up the cohort. For each donor, CD4 naive and CD4 memory were each run on three plates, CD8 naive on two plates, and CD8 memory on one plate. To estimate repertoire size and how much clonotypes are shared between individuals, the study performed deep sequencing of blood TCR repertoires from about five healthy adults. To increase sequencing depth and limit assay-specific biases, different laboratories used diverse techniques to prepare libraries and sequence TCR repertoires. Each donor's leukapheresis produced roughly between roughly 0.9 and 9 billion PBMCs. Study-wide findings and limitations: Based on pairwise subsampling, the degree of clonotype sharing among donors was expected to be affected by sequencing depth. Naive subsets generally had larger estimated clonotype richness than memory subsets. Sampling was limited to blood, and TCR repertoires in tissue likely differ from TCR repertoires in blood. Compared with non-shared clonotypes, the clonotypes found in all four sorted-subset donors had higher generation probabilities. Incomplete sequencing was indicated by rarefaction of sorted-subset datasets, despite the large sequencing depth. Because the study included only a small number of donors, the genetic and exposure-history diversity represented was limited. When several donors were compared, the shared fraction of clonotypes was about 5% for naive CD4, 3% to 4% for naive CD8, more than 2% for memory CD4, and 0.35% to 0.4% for memory CD8.

Using the deep immunoSEQ assay, TCR CDR3 regions were amplified from genomic DNA by multiplex PCR. Genomic DNA extracted from each cell subset was distributed evenly over all wells of several immunoSEQ 96-well plates, and each plate served as one replicate. For sorted subsets, approximately 210 ng of genomic DNA, equivalent to 30,000 or so T cell genomes, went into each replicate PCR. Purified libraries were quantified with a Qubit 3.0 fluorometer, sized on a Bioanalyzer 2100, and re-quantified with the KAPA Library Quantification kit. Each immunoSEQ 96-well plate was sequenced on its own single-read 150-cycle Illumina NextSeq 550 flow cell. Regarding the original processing steps: Because only junctional sequences without quality scores were contained in the immunoSEQ output, filtering matching that applied to full-length reads could not be performed. To assign V/J genes and CDR3, sequences were annotated against IMGT germline references using PyIR, a Python wrapper for IgBLAST v1.9. Any read was removed if the V/J assignment was weak (E-value above 1e-6), the CDR3 was missing, or the read contained stop codons, out-of-frame junctions, or ambiguous translated residues. V3J clonotypes were defined by identical inferred V gene, J gene, and CDR3 amino acid sequence. Percentage overlap between repertoires was calculated by dividing the number of shared unique clonotypes by the size of the smaller repertoire. Repertoire richness was assessed with RTK rarefaction, the Chao1 estimator, and Recon v2.1 estimates of unobserved clonotypes. Generation probabilities for all TCRbeta clonotypes obtained by the gDNA method from four donors were computed using OLGA. TCRdb mirrors the immuneACCESS table, restricted to in-frame sequences. Some clones are absent from its copies; in checked studies, under half trace to an unresolved V gene, and the reason for the others is unknown. V, J and clone size reflect that table, while D and trimming were determined from the DNA. For this sample there are about 2.4 million clones; more than 90% appear just once. The ten largest clones take up 0.11% to 0.15% of the sample.

The sample was naive CD4+ T cells sorted from blood. The cell subset or site label corresponds to: CD45RA+ positively selected. The chain joins TRBV7-6 to TRBJ2-2, with 8 bases aligning to TRBD1. The sequence was collected from a man between 18 and 35 years old in good health. CDR3 protein: CASSLAGGTGNTGELFF. In nucleotides, the sequence is TGTGCCAGCAGCTTAGCCGGAGGGACAGGGAACACCGGGGAGCTGTTTTTT.